A single T cell receptor (beta chain) is shown here with its context. Its antigen is not known. The data stem from a study of a mutant IDH1 vaccine in newly diagnosed glioma. Study-level information: Patients got their first vaccination 4-6 weeks after radiotherapy alone, or with temozolomide cycles.

Sequencing was performed with immunoSEQ multiplex PCR; in TCRdb, only in-frame clones are kept and a portion is missing. Found here are about 130,000 clones, roughly 78% of them singletons; the top ten hold 4.5% to 6%. CDR3 length: 12 amino acids. CDR1 and CDR2 (germline): MNHEY, SVGAGI. V shed 10 bases and J shed 0 bases, with 10 bases lying between them. Time point here: week 11, during vaccination. The investigators gave 300 ug of mutant IDH1 20-mer peptide in each vaccine dose, together with topical imiquimod. The donors' diagnosis was new WHO grade 3 or 4 astrocytoma that was IDH1-mutant and ATRX-lost.

This rearrangement joins TRBV6-5 to TRBJ2-7; weak D call: TRBD1 (5 bases). The sequencing used PBMCs, collected from a glioma patient whose treatment included an IDH1 peptide vaccine. The receptor was isolated from a man aged 35-49 years with glioma. The CDR3 is CATKQDSYEQYF. CDR3 DNA: TGTGCCACCAAACAGGACTCCTACGAGCAGTACTTC.